These 3 T cell receptor beta chains share one sample of origin, sequenced in a study of blood T cell repertoires in COVID-19. Generated by immunoSEQ multiplex PCR, the TCRdb table keeps only in-frame clones and is missing some. The data hold some 250,000 clones, with 70% to 90% observed a single time. Material for sequencing was peripheral blood. These receptors came from a woman in her twenties or thirties with COVID-19, enrolled during active disease.

V is TRBV5-1 and J is TRBJ1-1, with D tentatively TRBD1 (5 bases). CDR3 length equals 14 residues. The V end lost 0 bases, the J end lost 5 bases, and 11 bases lay between the germline ends. Germline-derived CDR1 and CDR2 are SGHRS and YFSETQ. CDR3 in amino acids: CASSLVWSGTEAFF. The CDR3 DNA follows: TGCGCCAGCAGCTTGGTCTGGTCAGGGACTGAAGCTTTCTTT.

This chain connects TRBV24-1 to TRBJ2-7; D unresolved. V was trimmed by 4 bases and J by 2 bases, leaving 14 bases between them. Looked up from germline, CDR1 is KGHDR and CDR2 is SFDVKD. The CDR3 covers 15 residues. CDR3 DNA sequence: TGTGCCACCAGTGACGCAATAGCATACACCTACGAGCAGTACTTC. Its protein product is CATSDAIAYTYEQYF.

The chain is built from TRBV3-1 (or the pseudogene TRBV3-2) and TRBJ1-2; a weak D match, TRBD1 (6 bases). Germline lookup yields CDR1 LGHDT and CDR2 YNNKEL (reference sequence). CDR3 length equals 14 residues. Between the trimmed V and J ends, which lost 4 bases and 8 bases, there was a span of 17 bases. The DNA of the CDR3 is TGTGCCAGCAGCCCCCCCCTCAGGGGAGACGGCTACACCTTC. It encodes CASSPPLRGDGYTF.